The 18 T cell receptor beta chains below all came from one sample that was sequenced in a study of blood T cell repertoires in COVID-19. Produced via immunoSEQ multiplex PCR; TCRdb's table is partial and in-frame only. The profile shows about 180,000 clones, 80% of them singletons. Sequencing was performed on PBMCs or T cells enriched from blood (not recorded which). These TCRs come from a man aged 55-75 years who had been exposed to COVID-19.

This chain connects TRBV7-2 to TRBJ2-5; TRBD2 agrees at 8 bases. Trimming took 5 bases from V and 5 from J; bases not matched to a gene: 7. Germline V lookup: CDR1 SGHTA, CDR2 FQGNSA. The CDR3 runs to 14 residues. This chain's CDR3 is CASSPAGAWETQYF. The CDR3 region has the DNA TGTGCCAGCAGCCCAGCGGGGGCCTGGGAGACCCAGTACTTC.

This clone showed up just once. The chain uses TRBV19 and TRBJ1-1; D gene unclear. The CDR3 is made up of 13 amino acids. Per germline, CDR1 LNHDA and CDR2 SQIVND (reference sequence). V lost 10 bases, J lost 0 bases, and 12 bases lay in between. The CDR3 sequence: CATEAELNTEAFF. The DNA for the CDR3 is TGTGCCACCGAAGCGGAACTGAACACTGAAGCTTTCTTT.

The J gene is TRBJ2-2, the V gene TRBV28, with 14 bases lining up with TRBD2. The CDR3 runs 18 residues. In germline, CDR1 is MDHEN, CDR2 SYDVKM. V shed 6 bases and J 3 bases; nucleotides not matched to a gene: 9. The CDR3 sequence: CASSSGTSGSSYTGELFF. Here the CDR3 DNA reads TGTGCCAGCAGCAGCGGGACTAGCGGGAGCTCTTACACCGGGGAGCTGTTTTTT.

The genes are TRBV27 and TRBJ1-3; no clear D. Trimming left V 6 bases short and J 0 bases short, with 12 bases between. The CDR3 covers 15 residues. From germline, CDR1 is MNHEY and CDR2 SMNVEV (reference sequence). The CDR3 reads CASRAVPYSGNTIYF. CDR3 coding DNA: TGTGCCAGCAGGGCCGTCCCATACTCTGGAAACACCATATATTTT.

Here the CDR3 reads CASSKVAAEATEAFF. CDR3 coding DNA: TGTGCCAGCAGCAAAGTGGCGGCAGAGGCCACTGAAGCTTTCTTT. This chain uses TRBV21-1 with TRBJ1-1. TRBV21-1 is a documented pseudogene. This CDR3 has 15 amino acids.

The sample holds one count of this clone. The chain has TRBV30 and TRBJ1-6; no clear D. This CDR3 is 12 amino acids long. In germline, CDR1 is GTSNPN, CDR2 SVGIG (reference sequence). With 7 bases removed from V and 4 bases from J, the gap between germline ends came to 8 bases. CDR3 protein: CALTEYNSPLHF. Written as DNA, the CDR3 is TGTGCCTTGACGGAGTATAATTCACCCCTCCACTTT.

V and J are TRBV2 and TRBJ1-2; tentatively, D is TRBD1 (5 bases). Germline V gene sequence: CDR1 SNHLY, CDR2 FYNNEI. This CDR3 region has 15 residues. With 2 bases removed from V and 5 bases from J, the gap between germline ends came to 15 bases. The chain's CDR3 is CASSESGGSHYGYTF. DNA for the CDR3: TGTGCCAGCAGTGAATCGGGGGGGAGTCATTATGGCTACACCTTC.

The DNA of the CDR3 is TGTGCCAGCAGTGAGACTAGCGGGAACACCGGGGAGCTGTTTTTT. It specifies CASSETSGNTGELFF. The gene calls are TRBV6-4 and TRBJ2-2, with 9 bases lining up with TRBD2. From germline, CDR1 is MRHNA and CDR2 SNTAGT. CDR3 size: 15 residues. V shed 3 bases and J 1 base; nucleotides not matched to a gene: 0.

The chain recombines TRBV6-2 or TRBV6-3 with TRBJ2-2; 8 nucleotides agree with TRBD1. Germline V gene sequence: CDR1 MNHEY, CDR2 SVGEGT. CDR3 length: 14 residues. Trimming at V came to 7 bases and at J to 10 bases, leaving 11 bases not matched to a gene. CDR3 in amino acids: CASTPRDRLAELFF. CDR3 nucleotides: TGTGCCAGCACCCCCAGGGACAGGCTAGCGGAGCTGTTTTTT.

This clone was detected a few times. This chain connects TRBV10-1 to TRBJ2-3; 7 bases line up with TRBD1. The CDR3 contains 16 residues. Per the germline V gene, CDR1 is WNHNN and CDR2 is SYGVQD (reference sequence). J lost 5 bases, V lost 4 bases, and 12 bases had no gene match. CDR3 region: CASSAYRGQGRDTQYF. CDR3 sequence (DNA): TGCGCCAGCAGTGCTTACAGGGGCCAGGGGAGAGATACGCAGTATTTT.

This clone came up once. CDR3 DNA sequence: TGCAGTGCCAGTAGCGTTTACGAGCAGTACTTC. As protein: CSASSVYEQYF. The V gene is TRBV20-1, the J gene TRBJ2-7; a weak D match, TRBD2 (5 bases). This CDR3 has 11 residues. Between the trimmed V and J ends, which lost 6 bases and 4 bases, there was a span of 10 bases. Germline V CDR1 and CDR2: DFQATT, SNEGSKA (reference sequence).

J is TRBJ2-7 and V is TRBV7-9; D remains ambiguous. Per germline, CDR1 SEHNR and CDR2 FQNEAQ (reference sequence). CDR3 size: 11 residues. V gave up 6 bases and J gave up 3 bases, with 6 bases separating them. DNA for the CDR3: TGTGCCAGCAGTTCAGTCTACGAGCAGTACTTC. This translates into CASSSVYEQYF. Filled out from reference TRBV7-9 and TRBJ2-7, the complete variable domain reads DTGVSQNPRHKITKRGQNVTFRCDPISEHNRLYWYRQTLGQGPEFLTYFQNEAQLEKSRLLSDRFSAERPKGSFSTLEIQRTEQGDSAMYLCASSSVYEQYFGPGTRLTVT.

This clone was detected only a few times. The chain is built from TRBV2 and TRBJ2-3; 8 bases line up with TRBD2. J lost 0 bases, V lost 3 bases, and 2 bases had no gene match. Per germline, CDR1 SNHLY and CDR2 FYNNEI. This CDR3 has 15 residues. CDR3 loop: CASSEGLGSTDTQYF. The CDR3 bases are TGTGCCAGCAGTGAGGGACTAGGGAGCACAGATACGCAGTATTTT.

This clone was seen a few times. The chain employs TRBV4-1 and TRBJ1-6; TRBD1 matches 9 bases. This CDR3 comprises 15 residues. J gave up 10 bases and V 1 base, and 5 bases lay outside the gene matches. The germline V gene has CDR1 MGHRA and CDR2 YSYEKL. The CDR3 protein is CASSQGRTGVSPLHF. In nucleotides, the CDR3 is TGCGCCAGCAGCCAAGGCCGGACAGGGGTATCACCCCTCCACTTT.

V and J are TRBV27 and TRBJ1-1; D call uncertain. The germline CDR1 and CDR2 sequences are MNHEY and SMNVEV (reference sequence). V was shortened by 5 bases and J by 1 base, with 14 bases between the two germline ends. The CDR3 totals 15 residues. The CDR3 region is CASSPDLGGNTEAFF. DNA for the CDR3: TGTGCCAGCAGTCCTGACTTGGGTGGGAACACTGAAGCTTTCTTT.

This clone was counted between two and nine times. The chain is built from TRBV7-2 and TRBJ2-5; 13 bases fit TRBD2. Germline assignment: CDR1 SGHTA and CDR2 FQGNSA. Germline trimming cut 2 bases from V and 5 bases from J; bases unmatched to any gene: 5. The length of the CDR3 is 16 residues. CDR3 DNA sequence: TGTGCCAGCAGCTTAACTAGCGGGAGGGCCGGGGAGACCCAGTACTTC. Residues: CASSLTSGRAGETQYF.

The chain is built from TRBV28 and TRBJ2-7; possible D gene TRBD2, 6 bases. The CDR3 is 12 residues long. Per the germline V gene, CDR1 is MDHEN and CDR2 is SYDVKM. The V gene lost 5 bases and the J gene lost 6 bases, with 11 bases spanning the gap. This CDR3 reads CASSAGTIEQYF. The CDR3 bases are TGTGCCAGCAGTGCGGGGACGATCGAGCAGTACTTC.

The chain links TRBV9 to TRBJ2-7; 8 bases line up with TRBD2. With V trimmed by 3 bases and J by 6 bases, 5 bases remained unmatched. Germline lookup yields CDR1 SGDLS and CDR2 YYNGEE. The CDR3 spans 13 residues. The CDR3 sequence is CASSASGSSEQYF. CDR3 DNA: TGTGCCAGCAGCGCCAGCGGGAGCTCCGAGCAGTACTTC.